The text below deals with one T cell receptor (beta chain). These data come from a study of control samples from healthy donors and cancer patients. The CDR3 totals 15 residues. Germline lookup yields CDR1 SGHAT and CDR2 FQNNGV. Trimming cost V 0 bases and J 1 base, with 9 bases left between them. Generated by immunoSEQ multiplex PCR, the TCRdb table keeps only in-frame clones and is missing some. The top ten hold 4.5% to 7.5% of the sample, which has fewer than 85,000 clones, around 92% seen once. The gene calls are TRBV11-2 and TRBJ1-1, with D unclear. This TCR derives from a woman aged 55-69 years in good health. Sample: blood. CDR3 protein: CASSLETAPNTEAFF. In DNA form, the CDR3 reads TGTGCCAGCAGCTTAGAAACGGCGCCGAACACTGAAGCTTTCTTT.